This TCR beta chain was obtained from a study of T cell responses to AZD1222 COVID-19 vaccine (dated by TCRdb to the early 2020s). Some background on the complete study: AZD1222 recipients with second doses at about 4 weeks or about 12 weeks were pooled, because spike-specific TCR depth and breadth did not differ between schedules. TCR sequencing was performed for roughly 250 trial participants, of whom 207 were given two doses of AZD1222 and roughly 25 were given two doses of MenACWY control vaccine. Enrollment into the trials was organized by age into subgroups of 18-55, 56-69 and 70-plus years, and those subgroups contained roughly 140, 27 and 60 TCR-sequenced participants, respectively. Summary of the overall study and its limitations: The 56-69-year group was small, and its depth increase did not reach significance, likely because of low power. CD4 TCRs associated with the vaccine covered the entire spike protein, and the dominant responses were in regions 160-218 and 743-854. Reportedly, close to half of the unique spike-specific TCRs recognized epitopes lying outside the regions that are mutated in the B.1.351 and B.1.1.7 variants. Because no day 14 peak-response samples were available, the repertoires could be characterized only after the peak T cell response. Only five or six AZD1222 recipients were SARS-CoV-2 seropositive at baseline, limiting conclusions about previously exposed vaccinees. Participants were mostly white British and included more females than males, and it was suggested by the authors that clonal diversity may have been underestimated. Spike-specific TCR breadth and depth rose significantly after two AZD1222 doses compared with day 0 and with MenACWY recipients.

The CDR3 regions of human TCRbeta chains were analyzed by immunosequencing. In the source study's methods: TCRs in the repertoires were compared against a reference library of SARS-CoV-2-specific TCRs that had been generated with the MIRA antigen-specificity platform. Breadth meant the fraction of unique TCRs that were SARS-CoV-2-associated, whereas depth meant the fraction of total T cells that were SARS-CoV-2-associated. Using the MIRA data, each spike-specific TCR was assigned both to the spike region to which the TCR was reactive and to a CD4 or CD8 class. Log10-transformed breadth and depth values were compared by one-way ANOVA with Sidak's multiple comparisons tests. TCRdb carries this immuneACCESS record with in-frame sequences only. Its versions omit some clonotypes, under half of them owing to an unresolved V gene in the studies checked, with the rest unexplained. Clone size and the V and J calls come from that table; the DNA yielded D and trimming. The table for this sample lists more than 250,000 clones; 90% to 95% of them were counted only once. Together, the top ten hold roughly 0.5% of the sample.

Per the publication, the time point label means: baseline before first vaccination. Samples from vaccinated people were obtained from the UK trials COV001 and COV002, which included a single-blind randomized controlled phase 2/3 trial of AZD1222 (ChAdOx1 nCoV-19) in healthy adults. Trial participant PBMC samples were collected at day 0 and day 28 after the second dose for TCRbeta chain sequencing. Including cysteine and phenylalanine, the CDR3 has 13 amino acids. CDR3 DNA only is kept here, 39 bases in frame from base 1. A distance of 14 bases separates the germline ends of V and J, which lose 6 bases and 8 bases respectively. CDR1 is given as LNHDA and CDR2 as SQIVND, both from the germline V gene (reference sequence). Concerning this clone itself: It lacks a known antigen. No base quality values were provided; no much bigger clone lies one nucleotide off.

The TCR comes from an adult in good health. The source material was peripheral blood, sampled on day 0 of AZD1222 vaccination. Recombination joined TRBV19 with TRBJ1-3; a tentative D call is TRBD1 (6 bases match). The CDR3: CASREQGYDTIYF. The bases are TGTGCCAGTAGAGAACAGGGATATGACACCATATATTTT.